This TCR beta chain was identified in a study of radiation and T cells in renal cell carcinoma. Across the whole study: Nephrectomy followed 15 Gy stereotactic body radiation by 4 weeks. Whole-study findings and limits: Top tumor clonotypes rose in blood 2 weeks post-radiation, then contracted.

Specified time point: blood 2 weeks post-SBRT. Regarding treatment: 15 Gy SBRT to primary tumor, nephrectomy 4 weeks later. After SBRT, blood was collected at 2 and 4 weeks, plus baseline. Measured with immunoSEQ multiplex PCR; TCRdb has only the in-frame clones, and not every one. The sample gives 100,000 to 150,000 clones, 85% to 90% of which show up once; 4.5% to 7.5% is in the top ten. Trimming pared 1 base from V and 0 bases from J, leaving 4 bases between. Per germline, CDR1 SGHTA and CDR2 FQGNSA. This CDR3 has 15 residues. On this clone itself: Its cognate antigen is unknown.

This TCR came from a woman in her 70s with renal cell carcinoma. This material consisted of blood, taken from a patient whose treatment included radiotherapy and nephrectomy. This chain uses TRBV7-2 with TRBJ1-6; D remains unclear. The CDR3 loop is CASSLDSSYNSPLHF. The CDR3 DNA reads as TGTGCCAGCAGCTTAGACAGCTCCTATAATTCACCCCTCCACTTT.